The 5 T cell receptor beta chains below were found in one sample sequenced in a study of T cells in Graves' hyperthyroidism and ophthalmopathy. RNA transcripts gave rise to amplified TCR beta CDR3 regions. The HTBI primer set served for first-round RT-PCR of the TCR CDR3. TCRdb ran MiXCR on the multiplex PCR reads and lists one entry per CDR3 protein. This sample has around 200,000 distinct CDR3 sequences, with 18% found just once. Material for sequencing was blood. The receptors stem from a man aged 35-49 years with Graves' hyperthyroidism.

The chain joins TRBV24-1 to TRBJ2-7; D perhaps matches TRBD2 (5 bases). V lost 12 bases and J lost 2, with 13 bases in between. Germline loops: CDR1 KGHDR, CDR2 SFDVKD. This CDR3 region has 12 residues. CDR3 nucleotide sequence: TGTGCCTCCGCCGGGGAACCCTACGAGCAGTACTTC. It codes for CASAGEPYEQYF.

This chain uses TRBV4-2 with TRBJ2-7, with TRBD1 as a possible D gene (5 bases). V dropped 0 bases and J dropped 2 bases, with 11 bases sitting between them. CDR1 and CDR2 (germline): LGHNA, YNFKEQ. The CDR3 has 15 amino acids. The CDR3 sequence: CASSQDSLQAYEQYF. The CDR3 DNA reads as TGTGCCAGCAGCCAAGATTCGTTACAGGCCTACGAGCAGTACTTC.

The rearrangement uses TRBV5-1 and TRBJ1-2, with TRBD1 identical over 11 bases. The junction had 7 bases not matched to a gene; V was cut back by 4 bases and J by 5 bases. The germline CDR1 and CDR2 sequences are SGHRS and YFSETQ. The CDR3 runs to 15 residues. The CDR3 here is CASSPGQGAVYGYTF. CDR3 coding DNA: TGCGCCAGCAGCCCCGGACAGGGGGCTGTTTATGGCTACACCTTC. Combining the CDR3 with reference TRBV5-1 and TRBJ1-2 gives the whole variable domain KAGVTQTPRYLIKTRGQQVTLSCSPISGHRSVSWYQQTPGQGLQFLFEYFSETQRNKGNFPGRFSGRQFSNSRSEMNVSTLELGDSALYLCASSPGQGAVYGYTFGSGTRLTVV.

This clonotype showed up many times. V is TRBV20-1 and J is TRBJ2-1; 9 nucleotides align to TRBD2. After removal of 0 bases from V and 3 bases from J, the junction contained 6 bases not matched to a gene. Germline V gene lookup returns CDR1 DFQATT and CDR2 SNEGSKA (reference sequence). There are 16 residues in the CDR3. The CDR3 bases are TGCAGTGCTAGAGATAAGCTAGCGGGGATCTACAATGAGCAGTTCTTC. Protein: CSARDKLAGIYNEQFF.

This clonotype was recorded once. V is TRBV5-5 and J is TRBJ2-1; unclear D gene. The germline gives CDR1 SGHKS, CDR2 YYEKEE (reference sequence). This CDR3 comprises 18 residues. The V gene lost 0 bases and the J gene lost 0 bases, with 16 bases spanning the gap. The CDR3 coding sequence is TGTGCCAGCAGCTTGGATTATTCCCACTATAGCTCCTACAATGAGCAGTTCTTC. It yields the protein CASSLDYSHYSSYNEQFF.